Detailed here is one T cell receptor beta chain. What it binds is not known. The data originate from a study of T cell responses to AZD1222 COVID-19 vaccine. Sequenced by immunoSEQ multiplex PCR; TCRdb stores in-frame clones only, minus some. The sample consists of approximately 140,000 clones, 92% of them appearing once. Findings of the study overall: Reportedly, close to half of spike-specific TCRs are directed against unmutated variant regions. Compared with day 0, the breadth and depth of the Spike-specific TCR repertoire rose significantly after two doses of AZD1222. Vaccine-related CD4 TCRs covered spike, predominating at 160-218 and 743-854.

Combined were second doses at about 4 or about 12 weeks. The CDR3 runs to 14 residues. Germline V gene sequence: CDR1 LGHDT, CDR2 YNNKEL (reference sequence). The ends were cut back, 4 bases at V and 3 bases at J, with 9 bases in the middle. The sequenced sample was peripheral blood, obtained 28 days after the second AZD1222 dose. The receptor comes from an adult who received the AZD1222 COVID-19 vaccine. The chain couples TRBV3-1 (or the pseudogene TRBV3-2) to TRBJ2-2; D is perhaps TRBD1 (5 bases). CDR3 sequence (DNA): TGTGCCAGCAGCCTCGGACAAGACACCGGGGAGCTGTTTTTT. This gives the protein CASSLGQDTGELFF.